The 23 T cell receptor beta chains below come from one sample, sequenced in a study of T cell clonality in common variable immunodeficiency. What these receptors recognize is not known. Only in-frame clones appear in the TCRdb table, and some are missing; sequencing was by immunoSEQ multiplex PCR. This sample carries about 28,000 clones, none of them present only once. Whole-study findings and limits: Common variable immunodeficiency TCR beta sequences reportedly had fewer deletions and N-nucleotide insertions.

Material for sequencing was peripheral blood mononuclear cells. These TCRs come from a human donor with common variable immunodeficiency.

CDR3 DNA, as far as it was read: TGTGCCAGCAGCAGACAGGGAGGGTACGAG. Translated, it gives CASSRQGGYE. The full CDR3 protein reads CASSRQGGYEQYF. The chain is built from TRBV7-9 and TRBJ2-7; D possibly uses TRBD1 or TRBD2 (7 bases each). The DNA ends 3 residues before the CDR3 does, and the rest of the CDR3 is filled in from the germline J gene. The germline V and J ends were trimmed by 5 bases and 4 bases, with 12 bases remaining between them. CDR1 and CDR2 from the germline V gene are SEHNR and FQNEAQ (reference sequence). This CDR3 is 13 amino acids long.

Ten or more counts support this clone. The read ends 3 residues before the CDR3 terminus; that terminus is restored from the germline J gene. This chain uses TRBV19 with TRBJ1-3, with D unclear. Trimming stripped 3 bases from V and 0 bases from J, with 6 bases between. The V gene's germline CDR1 is LNHDA and CDR2 SQIVND (reference sequence). The CDR3 runs 14 residues. CDR3 residues: CASSMRISGNTIYF. Incomplete CDR3 DNA: TGTGCCAGTAGTATGCGGATCTCTGGAAACACC.

In regard to this clone: The sequenced fragment ends 3 residues before the CDR3 boundary, so the rest is inferred from the germline J gene. The chain is built from TRBV19 and TRBJ1-5; perhaps TRBD1 as D (5 bases). This CDR3 has 18 amino acids. From germline, CDR1 is LNHDA and CDR2 SQIVND (reference sequence). V was pared by 3 bases and J by 1 base, with 19 bases between. This CDR3 reads CASSMWAGGGGSNQPQHF. The sequenced CDR3 bases are TGTGCCAGTAGTATGTGGGCCGGGGGGGGTGGGAGCAATCAGCCC. The full variable domain, its missing parts supplied by reference TRBV19 and TRBJ1-5, is DGGITQSPKYLFRKEGQNVTLSCEQNLNHDAMYWYRQDPGQGLRLIYYSQIVNDFQKGDIAEGYSVSREKKESFPLTVTSAQKNPTAFYLCASSMWAGGGGSNQPQHFGDGTRLSIL.

This clone was recorded many times. The CDR3 DNA, read in part, is TGTGCCAGTAGTCCGCGAGGGGGCGGGCTATCCTACGAG. Translating gives CASSPRGGGLSYE. The full CDR3 is CASSPRGGGLSYEQYF. The rearrangement links TRBV19 to TRBJ2-7; 7 nucleotides match TRBD1. The read gets to within 3 residues of the CDR3 end, and the germline J gene fills in the rest. The germline gives CDR1 LNHDA, CDR2 SQIVND (reference sequence). The CDR3 totals 16 residues. V lost 5 bases to trimming and J lost 1 base; unmatched junction nucleotides: 11.

Only a few counts were recorded for this clone. The CDR3 DNA, read in part, is TGTGCCATCAGTGATTCGGCGGGGGGAGAGACC. Translation: CAISDSAGGET. The complete CDR3 protein is CAISDSAGGETQYF. This chain links TRBV10-3 with TRBJ2-5, with TRBD2 identical over 8 bases. The CDR3 end falls 3 residues outside the read, so it is completed with the germline J gene. Germline values: CDR1 ENHRY, CDR2 SYGVKD. CDR3 length: 14 residues. Trimming at V came to 3 bases and at J to 4 bases, leaving 4 bases not matched to a gene.

In its sample, this clone was seen a few times. With the read ending 3 residues before the CDR3 end, the germline J gene is used to fill in that end. The J gene is TRBJ2-7, the V gene TRBV18; no reliable D call. Germline assignment: CDR1 KGHSH and CDR2 LQKENI. V was trimmed by 3 bases and J by 4 bases, leaving 10 bases between them. This CDR3 is built from 13 residues. Partial CDR3 DNA: TGTGCCAGCTCACCCTCGTCACGGTACGAG. Translating it yields CASSPSSRYE. The whole CDR3 sequence is CASSPSSRYEQYF.

The sample holds a few counts of this clone. From the germline J gene comes the end of the CDR3, since the read stops 3 residues before it. The rearrangement uses TRBV11-2 and TRBJ1-4; D ambiguous. CDR1 is SGHAT and CDR2 is FQNNGV in the germline V gene. The V and J ends lost 2 bases and 4 bases respectively, with 11 bases between them. There are 15 residues in the CDR3. CDR3 sequence: CASSLFPGLNEKLFF. Partial CDR3 DNA: TGTGCCAGCAGCTTATTCCCAGGCCTTAATGAAAAA.

This clone was counted at least ten times. Read coverage stops 3 residues before the CDR3 terminus; the germline J gene supplies the remainder. The chain links TRBV18 to TRBJ1-6, with TRBD1 matching over 9 bases. The CDR3 contains 14 residues. Trimming removed 4 bases from V and 7 bases from J; junction bases left unmatched: 2. Germline V gives CDR1 KGHSH, CDR2 LQKENI. The DNA read from the CDR3 is TGTGCCAGCTCACTGGGACAGGGAAATTCACCC. Amino acids: CASSLGQGNSP. The full CDR3 sequence reads CASSLGQGNSPLHF.

This clone came up a few times. The read gets to within 3 residues of the CDR3 end, and the germline J gene fills in the rest. The genes are TRBV19 and TRBJ1-1, with D tentatively TRBD1 (6 bases). Trimming shortened V by 6 bases and J by 0 bases, and 11 bases separated the two germline ends. The germline gives CDR1 LNHDA, CDR2 SQIVND (reference sequence). This CDR3 spans 14 amino acids. CDR3 loop: CASSPTGLNTEAFF. The CDR3 DNA, read in part, is TGTGCCAGTAGCCCGACAGGTTTGAACACTGAA.

This clone has at least ten counts. The read gets to within 3 residues of the CDR3 end, and the germline J gene fills in the rest. This chain connects TRBV19 to TRBJ1-1; the D gene is possibly TRBD1 (6 bases). CDR1 is LNHDA, CDR2 SQIVND, per germline (reference sequence). The CDR3 covers 14 residues. V dropped 5 bases and J dropped 6 bases, with 16 bases sitting between them. The chain's CDR3 is CASSVTGRSAEAFF. The CDR3 bases that were read are TGTGCCAGTAGTGTTACAGGGAGATCGGCTGAA.

This clone showed up many times. Read coverage stops 3 residues before the CDR3 terminus; the germline J gene supplies the remainder. The chain links TRBV18 to TRBJ2-3; no reliable D call. Deletions cut 5 bases from V and 4 bases from J, with 10 bases between. The CDR3 extends over 13 amino acids. Germline lookup yields CDR1 KGHSH and CDR2 LQKENI. The CDR3 is CASSMAPPDTQYF. CDR3 bases read: TGTGCCAGCTCAATGGCCCCCCCAGATACG. The full variable domain, in which reference TRBV18 and TRBJ2-3 provide the parts outside the CDR3, is NAGVMQNPRHLVRRRGQEARLRCSPMKGHSHVYWYRQLPEEGLKFMVYLQKENIIDESGMPKERFSAEFPKEGPSILRIQQVVRGDSAAYFCASSMAPPDTQYFGPGTRLTVL.

The table lists this clone with many counts. The sequenced fragment ends 3 residues before the CDR3 boundary, so the rest is inferred from the germline J gene. The chain joins TRBV7-9 to TRBJ1-1; 9 positions match TRBD1. CDR1 and CDR2 from the germline V gene are SEHNR and FQNEAQ (reference sequence). The CDR3 length is 15 residues. Losses at the gene ends were 4 bases for V and 4 bases for J; bases not matched to a gene: 7. The CDR3 loop is CASSSRDRVSTEAFF. CDR3 DNA, as far as it was read: TGTGCCAGCAGCTCCCGGGACAGGGTCTCCACTGAA.

This clone was counted at least ten times. The observed sequence ends 3 residues before the CDR3 terminus, with the missing tail filled in from the germline J gene. The rearrangement joins TRBV7-9 to TRBJ1-2; the match to TRBD1 covers 7 bases. Germline V gene data show CDR1 as SEHNR and CDR2 as FQNEAQ (reference sequence). V shed 5 bases, J shed 0 bases, and the junction held 6 bases outside the gene matches. The CDR3 has 15 amino acids. CDR3 bases read: TGTGCCAGCAGCGAAGCAGGGGGGACTAACTATGGC. It translates to CASSEAGGTNYG. The whole CDR3 region reads CASSEAGGTNYGYTF.

This clone was detected ten times or more. With the read ending 3 residues before the CDR3 end, the germline J gene is used to fill in that end. The V gene is TRBV6-1, the J gene TRBJ2-2; a weak D match, TRBD2 (6 bases). This CDR3 is built from 15 residues. Trimming stripped 3 bases from V and 6 bases from J, with 14 bases between. Germline loops: CDR1 MNHNS, CDR2 SASEGT. CDR3 residues: CASSEVGLWAGELFF. The covered CDR3 bases are TGTGCCAGCAGTGAGGTGGGACTCTGGGCCGGGGAG.

Remarks on this clone: The read falls 3 residues short of the CDR3 end, and the missing part is taken from the germline J gene. The chain couples TRBV6-2 or TRBV6-3 to TRBJ1-2; 9 nucleotides line up with TRBD1. The CDR3 has 17 amino acids. Germline V CDR1 and CDR2: MNHEY, SVGEGT. The CDR3 bases that were read are TGTGCCAGCAGTTACTCGGGGAGCTTGTGGGACAGGGACGGC. It yields the protein CASSYSGSLWDRDG. The full CDR3 reads CASSYSGSLWDRDGYTF.

This clone was picked up many times. The observed sequence ends 3 residues before the CDR3 terminus, with the missing tail filled in from the germline J gene. The V and J genes are TRBV5-5 and TRBJ2-7; the D is unclear. V dropped 0 bases and J dropped 2 bases, with 12 bases sitting between them. This CDR3 contains 15 residues. Looked up from germline, CDR1 is SGHKS and CDR2 is YYEKEE (reference sequence). This chain's CDR3 is CASSLGLGRPYEQYF. The DNA read from the CDR3 is TGTGCCAGCAGCTTGGGACTCGGCAGACCCTACGAG.

About this clone: Coverage ceases 3 residues before the CDR3 finishes, and the germline J gene fills in the end. The J gene is TRBJ2-3, the V gene TRBV7-2; TRBD2 agrees at 11 bases. Germline CDR1 reads SGHTA; CDR2 reads FQGNSA. This CDR3 is built from 15 residues. V trimming: 6 bases; J trimming: 1 base; junction bases outside the gene matches: 3. The sequenced CDR3 bases are TGTGCCAGCAGTATACTAGCGGGGGGCACAGATACG. Protein: CASSILAGGTDT. The whole CDR3 sequence reads CASSILAGGTDTQYF.

There are many counts of this clone. The read halts 3 residues ahead of the CDR3 end, with the missing end drawn from the germline J gene. V gene TRBV7-3 combines with J gene TRBJ1-1; D is perhaps TRBD1 (5 bases). The CDR3 sequence is 14 residues long. The V gene lost 2 bases and the J gene lost 1 base, with 8 bases spanning the gap. Germline V gene lookup returns CDR1 SGHTA and CDR2 FQGTGA. The CDR3 is CASSLGQGNTEAFF. The CDR3 bases that were read are TGTGCCAGCAGCTTAGGGCAGGGGAACACTGAA.

On this clone itself: From the germline J gene comes the end of the CDR3, since the read stops 3 residues before it. The rearrangement uses TRBV18 and TRBJ2-1, with 10 bases that match TRBD1. The germline gives CDR1 KGHSH, CDR2 LQKENI. This CDR3 is 20 amino acids long. J gave up 9 bases and V 2 bases, and 22 bases lay outside the gene matches. The part of the CDR3 DNA that was read is TGTGCCAGCTCACCAAGATCGGGACAGGGGTCTCCCTCCCAATATCGTGAG. This gives the protein CASSPRSGQGSPSQYRE. The full CDR3 sequence reads CASSPRSGQGSPSQYREQFF.

This clone was detected many times. The read gets to within 3 residues of the CDR3 end, and the germline J gene fills in the rest. This rearrangement joins TRBV7-9 to TRBJ2-2, with D perhaps matching TRBD1 (6 bases). Per the germline V gene, CDR1 is SEHNR and CDR2 is FQNEAQ (reference sequence). CDR3 length equals 14 residues. V was cut by 7 bases and J by 6 bases, with 15 bases left in between. The sequenced CDR3 bases are TGTGCCAGCACTATTTACAGGGAATCCGGGGAG. It encodes CASTIYRESGE. The CDR3 as a whole reads CASTIYRESGELFF. The full variable domain, rest sourced from reference TRBV7-9 and TRBJ2-2, is DTGVSQNPRHKITKRGQNVTFRCDPISEHNRLYWYRQTLGQGPEFLTYFQNEAQLEKSRLLSDRFSAERPKGSFSTLEIQRTEQGDSAMYLCASTIYRESGELFFGEGSRLTVL.

Points on this clone: The observed sequence ends 3 residues before the CDR3 terminus, with the missing tail filled in from the germline J gene. The chain couples TRBV7-6 to TRBJ2-3; D is uncertain. The length of the CDR3 is 16 residues. Germline CDR1 reads SGHVS; CDR2 reads FNYEAQ. The ends were cut back, 5 bases at V and 8 bases at J, with 23 bases in the middle. CDR3 DNA, as far as it was read: TGTGCCAGCAGCCCCCGAGTGAGGCCCGAAGAGAGTACG. Residues: CASSPRVRPEEST. The entire CDR3 reads CASSPRVRPEESTQYF. Supplemented by reference TRBV7-6 and TRBJ2-3, the full variable domain reads GAGVSQSPRYKVTKRGQDVALRCDPISGHVSLYWYRQALGQGPEFLTYFNYEAQQDKSGLPNDRFSAERPEGSISTLTIQRTEQRDSAMYRCASSPRVRPEESTQYFGPGTRLTVL.

This clone was seen a handful of times. The CDR3: CASSGQGIGGYTF. The part of the CDR3 DNA that was read is TGTGCCAGCAGTGGGCAGGGAATCGGTGGC. The chain couples TRBV6-1 to TRBJ1-2, with D perhaps matching TRBD1 (5 bases). The read finishes 3 residues shy of the CDR3 end, and the germline J gene is used to complete it. V lost 4 bases and J 7 bases, leaving 13 bases between the germline ends. Germline CDR1 is MNHNS and CDR2 is SASEGT. The CDR3 totals 13 residues.

This clone was counted many times. The read stops 3 residues short of the end of the CDR3; the missing end is completed from the germline J gene. The gene calls are TRBV19 and TRBJ1-2; 8 bases line up with TRBD1. Germline V gene sequence: CDR1 LNHDA, CDR2 SQIVND (reference sequence). The CDR3 is 13 amino acids. CDR3 DNA, as far as it was read: TGTGCCAGTAGTCATCAGGGGGCCGTCGGC. It translates to CASSHQGAVG. The CDR3 in its entirety is CASSHQGAVGYTF.